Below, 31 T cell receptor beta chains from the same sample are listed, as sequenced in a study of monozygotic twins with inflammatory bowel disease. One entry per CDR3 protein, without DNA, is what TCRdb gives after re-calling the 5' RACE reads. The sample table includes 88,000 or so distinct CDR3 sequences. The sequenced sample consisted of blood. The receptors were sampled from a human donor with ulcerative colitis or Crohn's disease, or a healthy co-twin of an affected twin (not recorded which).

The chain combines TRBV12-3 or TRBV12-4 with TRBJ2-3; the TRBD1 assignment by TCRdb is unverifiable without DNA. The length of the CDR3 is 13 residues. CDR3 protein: CASRATQKHTQYF.

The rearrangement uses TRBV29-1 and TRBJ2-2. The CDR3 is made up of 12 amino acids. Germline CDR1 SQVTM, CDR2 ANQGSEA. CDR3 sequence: CSVRQDTGELFF.

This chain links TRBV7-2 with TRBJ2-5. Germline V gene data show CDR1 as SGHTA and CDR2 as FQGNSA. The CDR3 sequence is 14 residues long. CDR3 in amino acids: CASSYWTVTETQYF.

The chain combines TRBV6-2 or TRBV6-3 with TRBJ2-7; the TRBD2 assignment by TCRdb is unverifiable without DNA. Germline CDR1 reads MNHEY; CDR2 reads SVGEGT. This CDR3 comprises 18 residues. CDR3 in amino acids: CASMPLRPGTHRPYEQYF.

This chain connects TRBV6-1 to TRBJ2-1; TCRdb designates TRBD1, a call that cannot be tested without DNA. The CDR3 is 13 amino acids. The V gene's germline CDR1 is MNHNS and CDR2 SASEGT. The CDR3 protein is CASSGTGYDEQFF.

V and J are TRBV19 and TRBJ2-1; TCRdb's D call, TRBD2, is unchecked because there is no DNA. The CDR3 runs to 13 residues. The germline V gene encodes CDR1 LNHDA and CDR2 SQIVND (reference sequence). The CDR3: CASSRANYNEQFF.

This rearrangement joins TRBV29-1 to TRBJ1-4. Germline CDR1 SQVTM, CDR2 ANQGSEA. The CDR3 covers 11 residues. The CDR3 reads CSGNINEKLFF.

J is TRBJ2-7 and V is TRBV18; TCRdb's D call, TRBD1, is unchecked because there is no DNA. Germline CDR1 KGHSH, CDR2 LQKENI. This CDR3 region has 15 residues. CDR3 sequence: CASSEQGFKDYEQYF.

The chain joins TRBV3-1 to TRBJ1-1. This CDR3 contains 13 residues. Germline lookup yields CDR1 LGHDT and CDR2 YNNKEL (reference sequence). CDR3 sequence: CASSQDQGTEAFF. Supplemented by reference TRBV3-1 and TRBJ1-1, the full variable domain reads DTAVSQTPKYLVTQMGNDKSIKCEQNLGHDTMYWYKQDSKKFLKIMFSYNNKELIINETVPNRFSPKSPDKAHLNLHINSLELGDSAVYFCASSQDQGTEAFFGQGTRLTVV.

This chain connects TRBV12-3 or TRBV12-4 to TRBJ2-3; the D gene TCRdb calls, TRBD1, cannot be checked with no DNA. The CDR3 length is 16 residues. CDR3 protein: CASSLGGEGGGDTQYF.

CDR3 protein: CATSDSRQGAGTQYF. The chain carries TRBV24-1 and TRBJ2-3; TCRdb proposes TRBD1, but this gene call is untestable without DNA. Per the germline V gene, CDR1 is KGHDR and CDR2 is SFDVKD. The CDR3 runs to 15 residues.

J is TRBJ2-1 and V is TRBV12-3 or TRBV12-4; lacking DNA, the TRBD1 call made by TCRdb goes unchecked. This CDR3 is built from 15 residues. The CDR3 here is CASSFWDRGRNEQFF.

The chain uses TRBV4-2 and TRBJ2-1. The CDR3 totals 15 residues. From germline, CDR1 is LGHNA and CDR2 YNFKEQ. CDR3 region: CASSQDVSSYNEQFF.

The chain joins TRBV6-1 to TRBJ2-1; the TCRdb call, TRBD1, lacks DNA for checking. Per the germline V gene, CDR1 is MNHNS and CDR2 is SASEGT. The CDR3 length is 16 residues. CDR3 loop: CASSPGFGKDSNEQFF.

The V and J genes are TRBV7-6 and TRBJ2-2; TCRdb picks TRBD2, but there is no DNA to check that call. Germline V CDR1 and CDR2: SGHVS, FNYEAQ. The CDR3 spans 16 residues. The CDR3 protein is CASSLQRARNTGELFF.

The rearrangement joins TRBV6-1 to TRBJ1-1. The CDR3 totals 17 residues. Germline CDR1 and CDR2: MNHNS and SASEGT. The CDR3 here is CASTNPGPNTMNTEAFF.

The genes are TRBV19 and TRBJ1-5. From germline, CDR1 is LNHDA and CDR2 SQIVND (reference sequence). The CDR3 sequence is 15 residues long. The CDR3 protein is CASNFLGNSNQPQHF.

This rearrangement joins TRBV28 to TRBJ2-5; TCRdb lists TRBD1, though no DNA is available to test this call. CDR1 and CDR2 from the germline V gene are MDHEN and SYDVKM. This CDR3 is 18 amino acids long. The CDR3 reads CASSTWGTLLTEPETQYF.

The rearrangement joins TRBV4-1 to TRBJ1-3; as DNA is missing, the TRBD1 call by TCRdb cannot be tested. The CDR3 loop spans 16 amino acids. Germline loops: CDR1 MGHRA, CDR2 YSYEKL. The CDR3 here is CASSHTTGETGNTIYF.

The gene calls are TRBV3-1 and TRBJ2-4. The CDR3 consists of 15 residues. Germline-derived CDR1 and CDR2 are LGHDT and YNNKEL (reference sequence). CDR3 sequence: CASSPSDVGKNIQYF.

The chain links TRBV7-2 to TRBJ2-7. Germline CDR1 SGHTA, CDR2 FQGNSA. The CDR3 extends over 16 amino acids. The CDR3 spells CASSFPSRSSSYEQYF.

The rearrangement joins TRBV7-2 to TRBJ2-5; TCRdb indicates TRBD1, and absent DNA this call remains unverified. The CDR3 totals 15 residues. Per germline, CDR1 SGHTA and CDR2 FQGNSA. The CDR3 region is CASSLEWRQGKTQYF.

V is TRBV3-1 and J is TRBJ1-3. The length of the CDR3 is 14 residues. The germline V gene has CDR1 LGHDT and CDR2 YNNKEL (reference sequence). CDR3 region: CASSQGYSGNTIYF.

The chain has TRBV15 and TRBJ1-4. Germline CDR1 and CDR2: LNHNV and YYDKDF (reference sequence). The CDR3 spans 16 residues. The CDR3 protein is CATSRGAGPRNEKLFF.

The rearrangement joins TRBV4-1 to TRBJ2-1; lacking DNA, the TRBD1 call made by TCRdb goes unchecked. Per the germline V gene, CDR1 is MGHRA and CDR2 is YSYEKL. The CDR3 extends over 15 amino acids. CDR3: CASSQDRGLYNEQFF.

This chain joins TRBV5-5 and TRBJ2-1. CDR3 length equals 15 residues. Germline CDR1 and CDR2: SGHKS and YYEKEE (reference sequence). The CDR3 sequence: CASSLTSNSYNEQFF.

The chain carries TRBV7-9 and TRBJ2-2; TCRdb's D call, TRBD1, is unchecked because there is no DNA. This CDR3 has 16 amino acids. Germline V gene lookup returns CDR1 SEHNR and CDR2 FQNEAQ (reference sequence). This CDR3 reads CASSFDSSANTGELFF.

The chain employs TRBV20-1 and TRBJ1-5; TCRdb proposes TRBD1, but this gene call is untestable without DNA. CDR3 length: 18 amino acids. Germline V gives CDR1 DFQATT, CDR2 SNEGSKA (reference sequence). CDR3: CSARDLRASGGSNQPQHF.

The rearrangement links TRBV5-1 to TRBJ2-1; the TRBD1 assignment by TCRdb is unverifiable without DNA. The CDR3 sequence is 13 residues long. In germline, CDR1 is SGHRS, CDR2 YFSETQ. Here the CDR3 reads CASSYTGANEQFF.

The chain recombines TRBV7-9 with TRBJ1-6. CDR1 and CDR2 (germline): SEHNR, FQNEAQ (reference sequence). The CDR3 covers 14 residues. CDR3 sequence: CASSLVRGNSPLHF.

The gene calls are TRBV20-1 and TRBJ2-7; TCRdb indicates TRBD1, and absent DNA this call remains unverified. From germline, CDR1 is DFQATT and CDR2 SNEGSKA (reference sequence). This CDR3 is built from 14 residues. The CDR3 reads CSARPNRGDYEQYF.